This TCR beta chain was profiled in a study of cytomegalovirus exposure and HLA in healthy donors. These donors, healthy bone marrow donors, were studied. There are 14 residues in the CDR3. V dropped 6 bases and J dropped 7; count of bases not matched to a gene: 6. Germline V gene data show CDR1 as LNHDA and CDR2 as SQIVND (reference sequence). The PCR contained 60 Vbeta and 13 Jbeta primers. Profiling relied on immunoSEQ multiplex PCR, and the TCRdb table lists in-frame clones only, not all of them. The data contain roughly 100,000 clones, 65% to 90% of them singletons. Input material: PBMCs. The chain combines TRBV19 with TRBJ1-6, with 7 nucleotides matching TRBD1. The clonotype comes from a man aged 45-60 years in good health and CMV-seronegative. CDR3 residues: CASRLTGENSPLHF. The CDR3 DNA sequence: TGTGCCAGTAGGCTAACAGGGGAAAATTCACCCCTCCACTTT.